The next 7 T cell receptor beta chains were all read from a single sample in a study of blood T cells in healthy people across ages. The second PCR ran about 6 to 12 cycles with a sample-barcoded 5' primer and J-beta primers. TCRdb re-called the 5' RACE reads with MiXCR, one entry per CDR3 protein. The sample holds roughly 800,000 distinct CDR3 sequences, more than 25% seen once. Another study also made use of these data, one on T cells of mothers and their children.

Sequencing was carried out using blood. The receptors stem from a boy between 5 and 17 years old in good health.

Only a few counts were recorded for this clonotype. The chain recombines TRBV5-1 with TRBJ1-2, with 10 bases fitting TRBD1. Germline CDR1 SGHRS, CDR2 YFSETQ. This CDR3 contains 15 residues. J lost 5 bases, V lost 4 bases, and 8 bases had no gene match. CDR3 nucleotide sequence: TGCGCCAGCAGCATACCTGGACAGGGGGAGTATGGCTACACCTTC. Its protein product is CASSIPGQGEYGYTF.

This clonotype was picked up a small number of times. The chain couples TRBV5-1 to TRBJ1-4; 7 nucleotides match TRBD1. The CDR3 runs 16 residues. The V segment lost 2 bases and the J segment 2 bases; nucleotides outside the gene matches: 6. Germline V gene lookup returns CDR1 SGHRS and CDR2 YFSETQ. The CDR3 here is CASSLIGGLTNEKLFF. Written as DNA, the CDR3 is TGCGCCAGCAGCTTAATAGGGGGCTTGACTAATGAAAAACTGTTTTTT.

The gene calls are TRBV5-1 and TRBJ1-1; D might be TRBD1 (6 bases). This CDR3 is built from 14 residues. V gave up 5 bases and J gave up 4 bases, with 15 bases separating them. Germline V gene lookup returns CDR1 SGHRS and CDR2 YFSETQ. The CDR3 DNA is TGCGCCAGCAGAGCGGGACATTCCTCCACTGAAGCTTTCTTT. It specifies CASRAGHSSTEAFF.

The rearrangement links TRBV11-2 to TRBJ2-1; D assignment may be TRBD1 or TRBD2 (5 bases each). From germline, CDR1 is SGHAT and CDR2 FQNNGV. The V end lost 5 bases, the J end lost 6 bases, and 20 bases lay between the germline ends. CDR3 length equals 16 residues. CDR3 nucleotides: TGTGCCAGCAGCCCTCTTTCGGGGCCTTACGGCAATGAGCAGTTCTTC. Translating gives CASSPLSGPYGNEQFF.

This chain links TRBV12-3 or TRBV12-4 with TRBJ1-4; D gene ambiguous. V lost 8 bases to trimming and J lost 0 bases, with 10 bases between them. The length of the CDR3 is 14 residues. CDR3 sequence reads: CASATIATNEKLFF. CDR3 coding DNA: TGTGCCAGCGCCACCATTGCAACTAATGAAAAACTGTTTTTT.

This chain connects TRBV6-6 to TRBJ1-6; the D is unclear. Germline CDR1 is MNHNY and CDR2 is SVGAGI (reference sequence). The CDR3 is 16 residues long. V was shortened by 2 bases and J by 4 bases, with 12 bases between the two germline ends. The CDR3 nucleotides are TGTGCCAGCAGTTACCAGACTTCGGGTTATAATTCACCCCTCCACTTT. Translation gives CASSYQTSGYNSPLHF.

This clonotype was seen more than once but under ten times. The CDR3 bases are TGCGCCAGCAGCCCGGGGCCGAGCCTAGGGACCCAGTACTTC. Translating it yields CASSPGPSLGTQYF. The rearrangement joins TRBV4-1 to TRBJ2-5; TRBD1 or TRBD2 may be the D gene (5 bases each). CDR1 and CDR2 (germline): MGHRA, YSYEKL. V was cut by 4 bases and J by 7 bases, with 16 bases left in between. The CDR3 has 14 residues.